The 30 T cell receptor beta chains below all came from one sample that was sequenced in a study of T cells in localized non-small cell lung cancer. The assay was immunoSEQ multiplex PCR, and TCRdb's table has in-frame clones only and misses some. The data show around 5,700 clones, with approximately 34% seen just once and around 8.2% held by the top ten. The sample consisted of lung tumor tissue, taken before any cancer treatment. These receptors all come from a male donor older than 55 with stage I squamous cell lung carcinoma.

There are a few counts of this clone. The chain employs TRBV11-1 and TRBJ1-5; 7 bases fit TRBD1. From germline, CDR1 is SGHAT and CDR2 FQDESV (reference sequence). Unmatched junction bases numbered 6, after V lost 3 bases and J lost 1 base. The CDR3 is 16 residues long. Here the CDR3 DNA reads TGTGCCAGCAGCTTTGGAGGGGGCCCAAGCAATCAGCCCCAGCATTTT. This encodes CASSFGGGPSNQPQHF.

The chain employs TRBV9 and TRBJ2-2; no clear D. V lost 2 bases and J lost 8, with 7 bases in between. This CDR3 is built from 12 residues. Germline CDR1 SGDLS, CDR2 YYNGEE. CDR3 bases: TGTGCCAGCAGCGTCTACGAGGGGGAGCTGTTTTTT. It is translated as CASSVYEGELFF.

The CDR3 region is CAAGQGRGTNTEAFF. CDR3 DNA: TGTGCCGCCGGACAGGGGAGGGGAACGAACACTGAAGCTTTCTTT. The gene calls are TRBV6-7 and TRBJ1-1, with 9 bases lining up with TRBD1. TRBV6-7 is an open reading frame whose function is uncertain. CDR3 size: 15 residues. The J segment lost 1 base and the V segment lost 11 bases, leaving 11 bases of the junction unmatched.

This clone was detected a few times. The chain has TRBV11-3 and TRBJ2-7, with 7 bases aligning to TRBD2. Germline CDR1 SGHNT, CDR2 YENEEA. V lost 1 base, J lost 3 bases, and 3 bases stayed unmatched. CDR3 length equals 14 residues. This CDR3 is CASSLGGGIYEQYF. The CDR3, as DNA: TGTGCCAGCAGCTTAGGGGGGGGAATCTACGAGCAGTACTTC.

The chain recombines TRBV29-1 with TRBJ1-2; the match to TRBD1 covers 9 bases. The junction had 6 bases not matched to a gene; V was cut back by 4 bases and J by 6 bases. Germline loops: CDR1 SQVTM, CDR2 ANQGSEA. The CDR3 extends over 13 amino acids. Here the CDR3 DNA reads TGCAGCGTTGGTGACAGGGGGATACATGGCTACACCTTC. Amino acids: CSVGDRGIHGYTF.

This chain links TRBV15 with TRBJ1-1; TRBD1 matches 9 bases. The CDR3 has 14 residues. With V trimmed by 2 bases and J by 9 bases, 7 bases remained unmatched. In germline, CDR1 is LNHNV, CDR2 YYDKDF (reference sequence). The CDR3 here is CATSRKTGGVKAFF. The CDR3 nucleotides read TGTGCCACCAGCAGAAAAACAGGGGGCGTCAAAGCTTTCTTT.

This chain links TRBV11-3 with TRBJ1-5, with D tentatively TRBD1 (6 bases). Germline CDR1 reads SGHNT; CDR2 reads YENEEA. Trimming pared 1 base from V and 6 bases from J, leaving 13 bases between. The CDR3 is made up of 15 amino acids. The CDR3 DNA sequence: TGTGCCAGCAGCTTAGGAAGGGGGGCTGCTCAGCCCCAGCATTTT. Translating it yields CASSLGRGAAQPQHF. Combining the CDR3 with reference TRBV11-3 and TRBJ1-5 gives the whole variable domain EAGVVQSPRYKIIEKKQPVAFWCNPISGHNTLYWYLQNLGQGPELLIRYENEEAVDDSQLPKDRFSAERLKGVDSTLKIQPAELGDSAVYLCASSLGRGAAQPQHFGDGTRLSIL.

This rearrangement joins TRBV18 to TRBJ2-7; D is ambiguous. This CDR3 is built from 13 residues. The V gene lost 3 bases and the J gene lost 0 bases, with 6 bases spanning the gap. Germline-derived CDR1 and CDR2 are KGHSH and LQKENI. CDR3: CASSPASSYEQYF. CDR3 sequence (DNA): TGTGCCAGCTCACCGGCCTCCTCCTACGAGCAGTACTTC.

The chain has TRBV25-1 and TRBJ2-7, with D possibly being TRBD1 (5 bases). The germline CDR1 and CDR2 sequences are MGHDK and SYGVNS. The V gene lost 1 base and the J gene lost 6 bases, with 13 bases spanning the gap. This CDR3 comprises 14 residues. CDR3 residues: CASSESTEPGEQYF. In DNA, the CDR3 is TGTGCCAGCAGTGAATCGACAGAGCCGGGCGAGCAGTACTTC.

The chain employs TRBV14 and TRBJ2-7; 10 bases line up with TRBD1. The CDR3 contains 15 residues. Unmatched junction bases numbered 6, after V lost 4 bases and J lost 3 bases. Germline lookup yields CDR1 SGHDN and CDR2 FVKESK. CDR3 DNA sequence: TGTGCCAGCAGCCTTCTCGGGACAGGGGTCTACGAGCAGTACTTC. It codes for CASSLLGTGVYEQYF.

The chain couples TRBV10-3 to TRBJ1-1; D gene uncertain. The CDR3 covers 14 residues. Germline V lookup: CDR1 ENHRY, CDR2 SYGVKD. Between the trimmed V and J ends, which lost 10 bases and 3 bases, there was a span of 18 bases. The CDR3 sequence is CATKRHRDYTEAFF. CDR3 DNA: TGTGCCACTAAAAGGCACCGAGATTACACTGAAGCTTTCTTT.

This chain links TRBV28 with TRBJ1-2; D is unresolved. The CDR3 covers 12 residues. CDR1 MDHEN and CDR2 SYDVKM come from the germline V gene. Trimming left V 2 bases short and J 3 bases short, with 4 bases between. Here the CDR3 reads CASSLGDYGYTF. The DNA of the CDR3 is TGTGCCAGCAGTTTAGGGGACTATGGCTACACCTTC.

The sample holds one count of this clone. The chain recombines TRBV19 with TRBJ2-2; D not certain. The V and J ends lost 7 bases and 5 bases respectively, with 8 bases between them. In germline, CDR1 is LNHDA, CDR2 SQIVND (reference sequence). This CDR3 has 12 residues. CDR3 sequence: CASTPLTGELFF. As DNA, the CDR3 is TGTGCCAGTACCCCCTTGACCGGGGAGCTGTTTTTT.

This clone appeared a few times. The chain joins TRBV11-3 to TRBJ2-1, with D possibly TRBD2 on 5 matching bases. Per germline, CDR1 SGHNT and CDR2 YENEEA. The CDR3 length is 15 residues. V was shortened by 5 bases and J by 9 bases, with 20 bases between the two germline ends. CDR3 residues: CASSQPHLGRGEQFF. DNA for the CDR3: TGTGCCAGCAGCCAACCGCACCTCGGCCGGGGTGAGCAGTTCTTC.

This chain uses TRBV28 with TRBJ1-2, with a possible D match to TRBD1 (5 bases). Germline CDR1 and CDR2: MDHEN and SYDVKM. Trimming pared 3 bases from V and 2 bases from J, leaving 16 bases between. The CDR3 has 16 residues. The CDR3: CASSFLKAGGNYGYTF. DNA of the CDR3: TGTGCCAGCAGTTTCCTGAAGGCGGGGGGAAACTATGGCTACACCTTC.

There are a few counts of this clone. The chain carries TRBV10-3 and TRBJ2-5; 8 bases map to TRBD1. Trimming cost V 1 base and J 3 bases; bases outside gene matches: 1. Germline CDR1 is ENHRY and CDR2 is SYGVKD. The CDR3 covers 14 residues. For the CDR3, the DNA is TGTGCCATCAGTGAGTGGGGACAGGAAGAGACCCAGTACTTC. This gives the protein CAISEWGQEETQYF.

In DNA, the CDR3 is TGTGCCTGGAGTGTACCGGGGCCCGGGGAGCTGTTTTTT. Protein sequence: CAWSVPGPGELFF. J is TRBJ2-2 and V is TRBV30; either TRBD1 or TRBD2 may fit D (5 bases each). Germline CDR1 and CDR2: GTSNPN and SVGIG (reference sequence). With 0 bases removed from V and 6 bases from J, the gap between germline ends came to 8 bases. The CDR3 consists of 13 residues.

The rearrangement uses TRBV5-1 and TRBJ2-5; TRBD2 matches at 9 bases. The CDR3 covers 17 residues. CDR1 is SGHRS, CDR2 YFSETQ, per germline. The J segment lost 5 bases and the V segment lost 4 bases, leaving 15 bases of the junction unmatched. CDR3 in DNA: TGCGCCAGCAGCGCGTCGATTCAAGCGGGGGGCCAGGAGACCCAGTACTTC. The encoded protein is CASSASIQAGGQETQYF.

This clone showed up just a few times. V gene TRBV18 combines with J gene TRBJ1-5; D remains ambiguous. CDR1 and CDR2 (germline): KGHSH, LQKENI. CDR3 length equals 13 residues. The V and J ends lost 3 bases and 0 bases respectively, with 3 bases between them. In DNA, the CDR3 is TGTGCCAGCTCACCCGATAGCAATCAGCCCCAGCATTTT. It is translated as CASSPDSNQPQHF. Combining the CDR3 with reference TRBV18 and TRBJ1-5 gives the whole variable domain NAGVMQNPRHLVRRRGQEARLRCSPMKGHSHVYWYRQLPEEGLKFMVYLQKENIIDESGMPKERFSAEFPKEGPSILRIQQVVRGDSAAYFCASSPDSNQPQHFGDGTRLSIL.

The table lists this clone with many counts. The gene calls are TRBV11-3 and TRBJ1-6; D unresolved. The V end lost 5 bases, the J end lost 4 bases, and 12 bases lay between the germline ends. The CDR3 runs 15 residues. The V gene's germline CDR1 is SGHNT and CDR2 YENEEA. The CDR3 sequence: CASSRDGIYNSPLHF. CDR3 nucleotide sequence: TGTGCCAGCAGCCGCGATGGAATTTATAATTCACCCCTCCACTTT.

V usage is TRBV6-1 and J usage is TRBJ1-1; D is perhaps TRBD1 (6 bases). The CDR3 spans 16 residues. V was clipped by 1 base and J by 4 bases, with 16 bases between them. Germline-derived CDR1 and CDR2 are MNHNS and SASEGT. The CDR3 DNA is TGTGCCAGCAGTGAAGAGTTTCGGGTACAGGGCACTGAAGCTTTCTTT. It encodes CASSEEFRVQGTEAFF.

This clone was observed a single time. The rearrangement links TRBV28 to TRBJ1-5, with no clear D. CDR1 and CDR2 (germline): MDHEN, SYDVKM. CDR3 length equals 13 residues. V was cut by 5 bases and J by 3 bases, with 8 bases left in between. CDR3 sequence: CASSRTDNQPQHF. The CDR3 DNA reads TGTGCCAGCAGTCGGACCGACAATCAGCCCCAGCATTTT.

This clone turned up a few times. The V and J genes are TRBV6-8 and TRBJ1-1; the match to TRBD1 covers 9 bases. From germline, CDR1 is MNHGY and CDR2 SAAAGT. CDR3 length: 18 amino acids. The junction had 19 bases not matched to a gene; V was cut back by 11 bases and J by 0 bases. The CDR3 bases are TGTGCCTCCTCCCTGGACAGGGGCACAGGGGACCTGAACACTGAAGCTTTCTTT. It translates to CASSLDRGTGDLNTEAFF.

In its sample, this clone was seen a few times. This sequence joins TRBV9 and TRBJ1-2, with D maybe TRBD1 (5 bases). The length of the CDR3 is 13 residues. The V end was cut by 2 bases, the J end by 4 bases, with 9 bases between. Germline CDR1 SGDLS, CDR2 YYNGEE. CDR3 nucleotides: TGTGCCAGCAGCGTTGGGGACTTCTATGGCTACACCTTC. Translation: CASSVGDFYGYTF.

This clone was picked up a small number of times. J is TRBJ2-1 and V is TRBV18, with 9 bases lining up with TRBD2. CDR1 KGHSH and CDR2 LQKENI come from the germline V gene. The trim removed 4 bases at V and 5 bases at J, leaving 6 bases unmatched. CDR3 size: 15 residues. As DNA, the CDR3 is TGTGCCAGCTCACTACTAGCGGGTCTTGACAATGAGCAGTTCTTC. Protein product: CASSLLAGLDNEQFF.

This clone was counted a few times. The chain combines TRBV6-8 with TRBJ2-3; tentative D call: TRBD2 (6 bases). The CDR3 loop spans 12 amino acids. Germline CDR1 reads MNHGY; CDR2 reads SAAAGT. V dropped 10 bases and J dropped 5 bases, with 13 bases sitting between them. In DNA form, the CDR3 reads TGTGCCACCCGACTAGTACTAGATACGCAGTATTTT. It specifies CATRLVLDTQYF.

The rearrangement joins TRBV11-3 to TRBJ2-7; no definite D call. The germline V and J ends were trimmed by 1 base and 0 bases, with 13 bases remaining between them. CDR1 and CDR2 (germline): SGHNT, YENEEA. This CDR3 contains 16 residues. The CDR3 loop reads CASSLVLSTYSYEQYF. In nucleotides, the CDR3 is TGTGCCAGCAGCTTAGTGTTGAGTACCTACTCCTACGAGCAGTACTTC.

Remarks on this clone: One end of the junction varies from germline; a read error may be responsible. The chain is built from TRBV11-3 and TRBJ2-1; 14 bases are shared with TRBD2. This CDR3 has 16 amino acids. Germline V gene lookup returns CDR1 SGHNT and CDR2 YENEEA. The CDR3 nucleotides read TGTGCTAGCAGCCAAGGGACTAGCGGGGGCCGGGGTGAGCAGTTCTTC. It translates to CASSQGTSGGRGEQFF.

CDR3 loop: CASSRTERRSYEQYF. The CDR3 DNA is TGTGCCAGTAGCAGGACAGAACGACGTTCCTACGAGCAGTACTTC. This rearrangement joins TRBV19 to TRBJ2-7; perhaps TRBD1 as D (6 bases). CDR1 is LNHDA and CDR2 is SQIVND in the germline V gene (reference sequence). There are 15 residues in the CDR3. V was shortened by 6 bases and J by 1 base, with 16 bases between the two germline ends.

The genes are TRBV11-3 and TRBJ1-1, with D perhaps TRBD1 (5 bases). CDR1 and CDR2 from the germline V gene are SGHNT and YENEEA. CDR3 size: 14 residues. The V gene lost 3 bases and the J gene lost 9 bases, with 17 bases spanning the gap. The CDR3 DNA reads as TGTGCCAGCAGCTTGTACAGGACGACATCCCAAGCTTTCTTT. Its protein product is CASSLYRTTSQAFF.